These T cell receptor beta chains were read from a single sample in a study of blood T cell repertoires in COVID-19. Sequencing was performed with immunoSEQ multiplex PCR; in TCRdb, only in-frame clones are kept and a portion is missing. The profile covers 150,000 to 200,000 clones, with over 70% appearing a single time and around 6.9% taken by the ten largest. Material for sequencing was peripheral blood. Receptors were obtained from a man in his sixties with acute or convalescent COVID-19. Both conserved end residues are part of each CDR3. D genes are given only for firm matches. Some rows mark clone size as missing; the rest say once, few, many or name a class of expanded clone.

j_gene | abundance | d_gene | v_gene | CDR3aa | CDR3nt
TRBJ2-1 | . | . | TRBV5-1 | CASSLAKEQFF | TGCGCCAGCAGCTTGGCTAAGGAGCAGTTCTTC
TRBJ1-3 | . | . | TRBV5-1 | CASSLTIISPGNTIYF | TGCGCCAGCAGCTTGACGATCATTAGCCCTGGAAACACCATATATTTT
TRBJ2-6 | . | . | TRBV6-6 | CASSYSRVGRANVLTF | TGTGCCAGCAGTTACTCGCGGGTCGGTAGGGCCAACGTCCTGACTTTC
TRBJ1-2 | once | TRBD1 | TRBV3-1/TRBV3-2 | CASSHGDRGRFYGYTF | TGTGCCAGCAGCCATGGAGACAGGGGGCGCTTCTATGGCTACACCTTC
TRBJ1-2 | few | TRBD1 | TRBV3-1/TRBV3-2 | CASSQARGQVYGYTF | TGTGCCAGCAGCCAAGCCAGGGGGCAGGTCTATGGCTACACCTTC
TRBJ2-3 | . | TRBD2 | TRBV6-5 | CASSAPGLGTDTQYF | TGTGCCAGCAGCGCTCCGGGACTAGGCACAGATACGCAGTATTTT
TRBJ2-3 | . | . | TRBV5-4 | CASSSPQGTDTQYF | TGTGCCAGCAGCAGTCCCCAGGGAACAGATACGCAGTATTTT
TRBJ2-7 | . | . | TRBV5-1 | CASSLGAGSRDYEQYF | TGCGCCAGCAGCTTGGGGGCAGGCTCGAGGGACTACGAGCAGTACTTC
TRBJ2-4 | . | TRBD2 | TRBV5-1 | CASSPTLAGGPKNIQYF | TGCGCCAGCAGCCCAACACTAGCGGGGGGACCCAAAAACATTCAGTACTTC
TRBJ2-5 | . | . | TRBV7-8 | CASRKTGETQYF | TGTGCCAGCAGAAAAACCGGGGAGACCCAGTACTTC
TRBJ2-1 | . | TRBD2 | TRBV5-1 | CASSPLVAGAYNEQFF | TGCGCCAGCAGCCCTCTCGTAGCGGGGGCATACAATGAGCAGTTCTTC
TRBJ1-4 | . | . | TRBV7-2 | CASSARGLNEKLFF | TGTGCCAGCAGCGCCAGGGGTCTTAATGAAAAACTGTTTTTT
TRBJ2-7 | . | . | TRBV12-3/TRBV12-4 | CASSLGGIYEQYF | TGTGCCAGCAGTTTGGGCGGGATATACGAGCAGTACTTC
TRBJ2-3 | few | . | TRBV6-2/TRBV6-3 | CASSYGPGTQYF | TGTGCCAGCAGCTATGGGCCGGGGACGCAGTATTTT
TRBJ1-5 | . | . | TRBV6-4 | CASSVIYAGGDQPQHF | TGTGCCAGCAGTGTAATCTACGCCGGAGGAGATCAGCCCCAGCATTTT
TRBJ2-7 | . | TRBD1 | TRBV5-8 | CASSSRGMSSYEQYF | TGTGCCAGCAGTTCCAGGGGGATGAGCTCCTACGAGCAGTACTTC
TRBJ1-2 | . | TRBD1 | TRBV19 | CASSRRTGLNYGYTF | TGTGCCAGTAGTAGGAGGACAGGGCTTAACTATGGCTACACCTTC
TRBJ2-7 | . | . | TRBV7-2 | CASSLGGSREQYF | TGTGCCAGCAGCTTGGGGGGATCGCGGGAGCAGTACTTC
TRBJ1-1 | few | TRBD1 | TRBV29-1 | CSVDQAGGTEAFF | TGCAGCGTTGATCAGGCAGGGGGCACTGAAGCTTTCTTT
TRBJ1-5 | . | TRBD1 | TRBV7-9 | CASSPGTGVFNQPQHF | TGTGCCAGCAGCCCCGGGACAGGGGTATTCAATCAGCCCCAGCATTTT
TRBJ1-2 | . | . | TRBV6-1 | CASSELRQTNYGYTF | TGTGCCAGCAGTGAATTGAGGCAAACTAACTATGGCTACACCTTC
TRBJ1-2 | . | . | TRBV2 | CASSEDSIYGYTF | TGTGCCAGCAGTGAAGACAGTATCTATGGCTACACCTTC
TRBJ1-2 | . | . | TRBV6-6 | CASSPGGGRGYTF | TGTGCCAGCAGCCCCGGGGGGGGGCGCGGCTACACCTTC
TRBJ2-5 | . | . | TRBV20-1 | CSASGATQETQYF | TGCAGTGCTAGTGGGGCCACCCAAGAGACCCAGTACTTC
TRBJ1-3 | . | . | TRBV2 | CASSGRTWGNTIYF | TGTGCCAGCAGTGGCCGGACATGGGGAAACACCATATATTTT